This is a list of T cell receptor beta chains from one sample in a study of PD-L1 blockade in urothelial cancer. Sequenced by immunoSEQ multiplex PCR; TCRdb stores in-frame clones only, minus some. The table records 80,000 to 95,000 clones, less than 85% of them present only once. This sample comprised PBMCs, obtained around atezolizumab (anti-PD-L1) treatment. The source is a man in his 70s with urothelial cancer. Each CDR3 is given with its conserved first and last residue. D genes are given only for firm matches. Where a row states a size, it is once, few, many or the class of an expanded clone; other rows omit it.

v_call	d_call	clone_size	j_call	cdr3_nt	cdr3_aa
TRBV7-3	TRBD2	-	TRBJ2-1	TGTGCCAGCAGCTTAGGGCTAGCGGGGACCTACAATGAGCAGTTCTTC	CASSLGLAGTYNEQFF
TRBV11-2	TRBD2	-	TRBJ2-1	TGTGCCAGCAGCTACAGCGGGAGGGGGTACAATGAGCAGTTCTTC	CASSYSGRGYNEQFF
TRBV6-1	-	-	TRBJ1-2	TGTGCCAGCAGTTCGATCGGGAGTTCCGAGGGCGGCTACACCTTC	CASSSIGSSEGGYTF
TRBV5-1	TRBD1	few	TRBJ2-3	TGCGCCAGCAACTTGGGGACAGGGGGGGGAGATACGCAGTATTTT	CASNLGTGGGDTQYF
TRBV4-2	-	many	TRBJ2-2	TGTGCCAGCAGCCAAGAAGGGGCAGGGAACACCGGGGAGCTGTTTTTT	CASSQEGAGNTGELFF
TRBV5-1	TRBD1	-	TRBJ2-2	TGCGCCAGCAGCTTGACGGGACAGGTCACCGGGGAGCTGTTTTTT	CASSLTGQVTGELFF
TRBV21-1	-	-	TRBJ1-1	TGTGCCAGCACCATGGGGTGCCACAGGGTGGTGATGGCTTTCTTT	CASTMGCHRVVMAFF
TRBV19	-	few	TRBJ1-2	TGTGCCAGTAGTATGCAGTCAGGCTACACCTTC	CASSMQSGYTF
TRBV5-1	-	-	TRBJ2-7	TGCGCCAGCAGCTCGCCGACCCAGGACGAGCAGTACTTC	CASSSPTQDEQYF
TRBV4-3	-	-	TRBJ2-1	TGCGCCAGCAGCCAAGGCCTGTATAGGGGCTACAATGAGCAGTTCTTC	CASSQGLYRGYNEQFF
TRBV4-3	TRBD1	-	TRBJ1-1	TGCGCCAGCAGCCAACTCTCTACAGGGGAAACTGAAGCTTTCTTT	CASSQLSTGETEAFF
TRBV5-5	TRBD1	few	TRBJ1-3	TGTGCCAGCAGCTCGGACAGGTCCAACTCTGGAAACACCATATATTTT	CASSSDRSNSGNTIYF
TRBV7-9	TRBD2	-	TRBJ2-5	TGTGCCAGCAGCTTAGCAAGCGGGGGAGGCCAAGAGACCCAGTACTTC	CASSLASGGGQETQYF
TRBV19	TRBD1	-	TRBJ2-3	TGTGCCAGTAGTATAGGGGGACAGGGAAGCGATACGCAGTATTTT	CASSIGGQGSDTQYF
TRBV5-1	TRBD1	few	TRBJ2-4	TGCGCCAGCAGCCGGGACAGGGAGGGTGGCATTCAGTACTTC	CASSRDREGGIQYF
TRBV7-2	-	-	TRBJ1-1	TGTGCCAGCAGCTCGGACAGGAACACTGAAGCTTTCTTT	CASSSDRNTEAFF
TRBV5-1	-	-	TRBJ1-2	TGCGCCAGCAGAACCTTAATTTCGTCGGGGTCCTATGGCTACACCTTC	CASRTLISSGSYGYTF
TRBV2	-	-	TRBJ2-5	TGTGCCAGCAGTGGGGGCCGAAATCAAGAGACCCAGTACTTC	CASSGGRNQETQYF
TRBV19	-	-	TRBJ2-5	TGTGCCAGTAGCCAGGGTACTGGGACCCAGTACTTC	CASSQGTGTQYF
TRBV15	-	-	TRBJ2-2	TGTGCCACCGACAGCTCGAACACCGGGGAGCTGTTTTTT	CATDSSNTGELFF
TRBV7-9	-	-	TRBJ1-1	TGTGCCAGCAGCTTAGAGCAGGACACTGAAGCTTTCTTT	CASSLEQDTEAFF
TRBV7-9	TRBD2	once	TRBJ2-3	TGTGCCAGCAGCCCCCGGACTAGCGGGGGGTCTTATACGCAGTATTTT	CASSPRTSGGSYTQYF
TRBV5-1	-	-	TRBJ1-2	TGCGCCAGCAGCTTCGAGGGGGAGTCGGGGGGCTACACCTTC	CASSFEGESGGYTF
TRBV9	TRBD2	-	TRBJ2-5	TGTGCCAGCAGCGTAGGAATTAGCGGGGTTGGGGAGACCCAGTACTTC	CASSVGISGVGETQYF
TRBV5-1	-	few	TRBJ1-1	TGCGCCAGCAGCTTGGAGGGAGGGGACACTGAAGCTTTCTTT	CASSLEGGDTEAFF